These 15 T cell receptor beta chains came from one sample sequenced in a study of cytomegalovirus exposure and HLA in healthy donors. 60 Vbeta and 13 Jbeta primers were used in PCR. This table comes from immunoSEQ multiplex PCR, and its TCRdb copy is limited to in-frame clones, with some not included. The table includes 150,000 or so clones, 70% to 90% detected once. Sequencing was carried out using PBMCs. The receptors stem from a woman aged 35 to 49 in good health and CMV-seropositive.

This chain links TRBV5-4 with TRBJ1-1, with 10 bases matching TRBD1. Trimming cost V 4 bases and J 4 bases; bases outside gene matches: 4. Germline CDR1 SGHNT, CDR2 YYREEE (reference sequence). This CDR3 region has 14 residues. Written as DNA, the CDR3 is TGTGCCAGCAGCCCAGGACAGGGGGGCACTGAAGCTTTCTTT. The encoded protein is CASSPGQGGTEAFF.

This sequence joins TRBV19 and TRBJ2-2, with TRBD2 matching 10 bases. Per the germline V gene, CDR1 is LNHDA and CDR2 is SQIVND (reference sequence). V gave up 5 bases and J gave up 4 bases; unmatched junction bases: 4. The CDR3 extends over 15 amino acids. The CDR3 DNA reads as TGTGCCAGTAGTTTAAGGACTAGCGGCACCGGGGAGCTGTTTTTT. Translating gives CASSLRTSGTGELFF.

Only one count was recorded for this clone. The chain links TRBV7-2 to TRBJ2-3; 13 nucleotides line up with TRBD2. J was trimmed by 6 bases and V by 5 bases; bases with no gene match: 8. The CDR3 is 16 amino acids. Germline V lookup: CDR1 SGHTA, CDR2 FQGNSA. The CDR3 DNA follows: TGTGCCAGCAGCCGCAGGACTAGCGGGAGATCTGATACGCAGTATTTT. It codes for CASSRRTSGRSDTQYF.

The CDR3 DNA reads as TGTGCCTGGAGAGGGAGGGTAGCGGGAGGGCCCGACACAGATACGCAGTATTTT. It encodes CAWRGRVAGGPDTDTQYF. The genes are TRBV30 and TRBJ2-3, with 11 positions matching TRBD2. The germline gives CDR1 GTSNPN, CDR2 SVGIG (reference sequence). CDR3 size: 18 residues. The trim removed 3 bases at V and 2 bases at J, leaving 13 bases unmatched.

This clone was seen only a few times. The rearrangement links TRBV28 to TRBJ2-1; 14 nucleotides agree with TRBD2. Trimming took 6 bases from V and 4 from J; bases not matched to a gene: 11. Germline V lookup: CDR1 MDHEN, CDR2 SYDVKM. There are 18 residues in the CDR3. This CDR3 reads CASRPYLGLAGEYNEQFF. CDR3 sequence (DNA): TGTGCCAGCAGACCATACCTGGGACTAGCGGGAGAGTACAATGAGCAGTTCTTC.

This sequence joins TRBV19 and TRBJ2-7; TRBD2 matches 14 bases. CDR1 is LNHDA and CDR2 is SQIVND in the germline V gene (reference sequence). The CDR3 runs 16 residues. Germline trimming cut 4 bases from V and 7 bases from J; bases unmatched to any gene: 9. The CDR3 reads CASSTTSGRELWEQYF. For the CDR3, the DNA is TGTGCCAGTAGTACGACTAGCGGGAGGGAGCTTTGGGAGCAGTACTTC.

The chain carries TRBV5-6 and TRBJ1-2; the match to TRBD1 covers 9 bases. The CDR3 totals 17 residues. The V segment lost 5 bases and the J segment 3 bases; nucleotides outside the gene matches: 14. Germline V gene sequence: CDR1 SGHDT, CDR2 YYEEEE. CDR3 protein: CASRSGQGWYSDYGYTF. The CDR3 bases are TGTGCCAGCAGATCAGGACAGGGGTGGTATTCGGACTATGGCTACACCTTC. The entire variable domain, with the rest obtained from reference TRBV5-6 and TRBJ1-2, is as follows: DAGVTQSPTHLIKTRGQQVTLRCSPKSGHDTVSWYQQALGQGPQFIFQYYEEEERQRGNFPDRFSGHQFPNYSSELNVNALLLGDSALYLCASRSGQGWYSDYGYTFGSGTRLTVV.

The J gene is TRBJ1-3, the V gene TRBV18, with D uncertain. The germline V gene encodes CDR1 KGHSH and CDR2 LQKENI. The V end lost 3 bases, the J end lost 0 bases, and 12 bases lay between the germline ends. The CDR3 length is 16 residues. The CDR3 bases are TGTGCCAGCTCACCGAGGCAGACCCTCTCTGGAAACACCATATATTTT. It codes for CASSPRQTLSGNTIYF.

J is TRBJ1-1 and V is TRBV6-5; D not resolved. The germline CDR1 and CDR2 sequences are MNHEY and SVGAGI. This CDR3 comprises 13 residues. Trimming took off 5 bases at V and 7 bases at J, with 14 bases between the two ends. CDR3 coding DNA: TGTGCCAGCAGTCCTCGGACGGGATTTGAAGCTTTCTTT. Its translation: CASSPRTGFEAFF.

The chain recombines TRBV5-1 with TRBJ2-1; D call uncertain. Germline V lookup: CDR1 SGHRS, CDR2 YFSETQ. This CDR3 is 15 amino acids long. V lost 0 bases, J lost 0 bases, and 7 bases lay in between. The CDR3 spells CASSLVPGSYNEQFF. The CDR3 region has the DNA TGCGCCAGCAGCTTGGTTCCCGGCTCCTACAATGAGCAGTTCTTC. Using reference TRBV5-1 and TRBJ2-1 for the parts outside the CDR3, the full variable domain is KAGVTQTPRYLIKTRGQQVTLSCSPISGHRSVSWYQQTPGQGLQFLFEYFSETQRNKGNFPGRFSGRQFSNSRSEMNVSTLELGDSALYLCASSLVPGSYNEQFFGPGTRLTVL.

This clone was detected a few times. The chain uses TRBV27 and TRBJ1-5, with a tentative D call TRBD1 (5 bases). Germline V gene sequence: CDR1 MNHEY, CDR2 SMNVEV (reference sequence). The CDR3 runs 12 residues. Trimming stripped 10 bases from V and 5 bases from J, with 12 bases between. The CDR3 nucleotides read TGTGCCACGGGGGGGGTGGATCAGCCCCAGCATTTT. Translating gives CATGGVDQPQHF.

This clone has just a few counts. The gene calls are TRBV14 and TRBJ2-2; D may be TRBD2 (6 bases). The ends were cut back, 2 bases at V and 0 bases at J, with 16 bases in the middle. The length of the CDR3 is 18 residues. Germline V gives CDR1 SGHDN, CDR2 FVKESK. This CDR3 is CASSQRSFGLPNTGELFF. CDR3 sequence (DNA): TGTGCCAGCAGCCAAAGGTCCTTTGGACTACCGAACACCGGGGAGCTGTTTTTT. Based on the CDR3 plus reference TRBV14 and TRBJ2-2, the full variable domain is EAGVTQFPSHSVIEKGQTVTLRCDPISGHDNLYWYRRVMGKEIKFLLHFVKESKQDESGMPNNRFLAERTGGTYSTLKVQPAELEDSGVYFCASSQRSFGLPNTGELFFGEGSRLTVL.

The V call is TRBV27, the J call TRBJ2-1, with 14 bases identical to TRBD2. Germline trimming cut 6 bases from V and 8 bases from J; bases unmatched to any gene: 15. Per germline, CDR1 MNHEY and CDR2 SMNVEV (reference sequence). CDR3 length: 18 amino acids. In DNA, the CDR3 is TGTGCCAGCAGGTCCCGTGGACTAGCGGGAGGTCGGGCGGATGAGCAGTTCTTC. Translating gives CASRSRGLAGGRADEQFF.

This clone was recorded a few times. The J gene is TRBJ2-7, the V gene TRBV28; the D gene is possibly TRBD1 (5 bases). The CDR3 length is 14 residues. CDR1 is MDHEN, CDR2 SYDVKM, per germline. V lost 5 bases, J lost 3 bases, and 14 bases lay in between. The CDR3 region is CASSPPRTLYEQYF. CDR3 bases: TGTGCCAGCAGTCCTCCGAGGACACTCTACGAGCAGTACTTC.

This chain joins TRBV15 and TRBJ1-1; TRBD1 aligns across 10 bases. Germline trimming cut 4 bases from V and 10 bases from J; bases unmatched to any gene: 12. CDR1 and CDR2 (germline): LNHNV, YYDKDF (reference sequence). CDR3 size: 15 residues. The CDR3 DNA reads TGTGCCACCAGCACCTCCGGGACAGGGGCTCCAACAGCTTTCTTT. Translating gives CATSTSGTGAPTAFF.